This T cell receptor (beta chain) was sequenced during a study of molecular identifiers for immune sequencing clone quantification. Study observations and caveats: Barcode collisions between identical TCR molecules could shrink estimates of highly expanded clone sizes.

To note about this clonotype: Antigen specificity is unknown. This may be a read error: a much more frequent sequence differs by one nucleotide.

Previously described methods and listed TCR primers produced bulk TCR libraries. TCRdb independently ran MiXCR on the PCR reads; one entry per CDR3 protein. The profile covers around 86,000 distinct CDR3 sequences, with 15% to 20% appearing a single time and roughly 0.93% taken by the ten largest. The specimen was naive CD8+ T cells from blood, with Jurkat cell RNA spiked in. As to subset: FACS-sorted CD8+CD4-CCR7+CD45RA+ naive T cells. The sequence was collected from a human donor in good health. Some libraries in this study had Jurkat cell RNA spiked in.

CDR3: CASSFDTAGAGTDTQYF. The CDR3 DNA reads TGTGCCAGCAGCTTTGATACAGCGGGAGCGGGAACAGATACGCAGTATTTT. The V gene is TRBV7-9, the J gene TRBJ2-3; 8 bases fit TRBD2. The CDR3 consists of 17 residues. Germline lookup yields CDR1 SEHNR and CDR2 FQNEAQ (reference sequence). V was clipped by 3 bases and J by 3 bases; unmatched bases: 11.